The 27 T cell receptor beta chains listed next were all sequenced from one sample in a study of blood T cells in healthy people across ages. A J-beta primer mix and a sample-barcoded 5' primer were used in a second PCR of about 6 to 12 cycles. TCRdb re-called the 5' RACE reads with MiXCR, one entry per CDR3 protein. The data contain about 680,000 distinct CDR3 sequences, 49% of them seen just once; the ten biggest clones take up around a third. The sample taken for sequencing was blood. Receptor source: an older woman in good health.

The rearrangement links TRBV6-5 to TRBJ2-1; TRBD2 matches at 8 bases. The CDR3 sequence is 14 residues long. The trim removed 6 bases at V and 8 bases at J, leaving 9 bases unmatched. In germline, CDR1 is MNHEY, CDR2 SVGAGI. The DNA for the CDR3 is TGTGCCAGCAGCTGGACTAGCCTTGTCGATGAGCAGTTCTTC. Residues: CASSWTSLVDEQFF.

This clonotype was detected only a few times. The rearrangement uses TRBV12-5 and TRBJ2-3; no clear D gene. V lost 0 bases and J lost 5, with 15 bases in between. The CDR3 contains 16 residues. CDR1 is LGHNT, CDR2 FRNRAP, per germline. The CDR3 loop reads CASGLVLRQERDTQYF. The CDR3 coding sequence is TGTGCTAGTGGTTTGGTACTCCGCCAGGAACGAGATACGCAGTATTTT.

The chain has TRBV20-1 and TRBJ1-5; 8 nucleotides align to TRBD1. CDR1 and CDR2 (germline): DFQATT, SNEGSKA (reference sequence). This CDR3 contains 19 residues. Trimming removed 6 bases from V and 0 bases from J; junction bases left unmatched: 19. This chain's CDR3 is CSALGQGTGRLLSNQPQHF. The DNA of the CDR3 is TGCAGTGCCCTAGGCCAAGGGACAGGACGCCTACTTAGCAATCAGCCCCAGCATTTT.

The chain carries TRBV4-3 and TRBJ1-6, with TRBD1 matching 8 bases. The CDR3 sequence is 19 residues long. From germline, CDR1 is LGHNA and CDR2 YSLEER. The J segment lost 0 bases and the V segment lost 4 bases, leaving 11 bases of the junction unmatched. The CDR3 sequence: CASSLTLTGGSSYNSPLHF. The CDR3 DNA reads as TGCGCCAGCAGCCTAACCCTTACAGGGGGGAGCTCCTATAATTCACCCCTCCACTTT.

The rearrangement joins TRBV29-1 to TRBJ2-1, with 9 bases aligning to TRBD1. The J call may be mistaken, given a closer DNA end match to TRBJ2-7. The CDR3 is 16 residues long. CDR1 is SQVTM and CDR2 is ANQGSEA in the germline V gene. CDR3: CSVALRDRAFYNEQYF. For the CDR3, the DNA is TGCAGCGTCGCATTGCGGGACAGGGCTTTCTACAATGAGCAGTACTTC.

This clonotype was picked up a small number of times. The rearrangement links TRBV4-2 to TRBJ2-5, with D perhaps TRBD1 (7 bases). CDR3 length: 15 residues. The germline CDR1 and CDR2 sequences are LGHNA and YNFKEQ. Trimming took 0 bases from V and 11 from J, leaving 19 bases between them. The CDR3 spells CASSQEQGSTGEQYF. CDR3 nucleotide sequence: TGTGCCAGCAGCCAAGAACAGGGGAGTACGGGAGAGCAGTACTTC.

In this sample, this clonotype turned up a few times. The chain joins TRBV10-3 to TRBJ2-2; tentative D call: TRBD2 (7 bases). Between the trimmed V and J ends, which lost 3 bases and 4 bases, there was a span of 12 bases. The CDR3 consists of 15 residues. The germline gives CDR1 ENHRY, CDR2 SYGVKD. CDR3 sequence reads: CAISERGAPTGELFF. The CDR3 nucleotides read TGTGCCATCAGTGAACGGGGGGCCCCCACCGGGGAGCTGTTTTTT.

The chain couples TRBV7-3 to TRBJ2-5; weak D call: TRBD2 (5 bases). The V end was cut by 5 bases, the J end by 11 bases, with 21 bases between. CDR1 is SGHTA and CDR2 is FQGTGA in the germline V gene. This CDR3 is 14 amino acids long. The CDR3 region has the DNA TGTGCCAGCAGCGTAGAGGGTTGGGTCAATGAGCAGTACTTC. Its translation is CASSVEGWVNEQYF.

The V call is TRBV12-3 or TRBV12-4, the J call TRBJ2-3; weak D call: TRBD2 (5 bases). This CDR3 has 16 amino acids. Trimming shortened V by 6 bases and J by 4 bases, and 20 bases separated the two germline ends. DNA of the CDR3: TGTGCCAGCAGCCCATCAAGCGGAGTGAGCGCAGATACGCAGTATTTT. Protein: CASSPSSGVSADTQYF.

On this clonotype itself: The conserved final phenylalanine or tryptophan is absent from the CDR3, which likely points to a read error. The chain carries TRBV27 and TRBJ2-5; the D gene is possibly TRBD2 (6 bases). Trimming removed 5 bases from V and 7 bases from J, with 17 bases in between. The length of the CDR3 is 14 residues. Germline V gene sequence: CDR1 MNHEY, CDR2 SMNVEV (reference sequence). CDR3 bases: TGTGCCAGCAGTCCACACCAGGGTAGCGGGACCCAGTACTAC. This encodes CASSPHQGSGTQYY.

This rearrangement joins TRBV4-2 to TRBJ1-2, with 7 bases lining up with TRBD1. The trim removed 0 bases at V and 2 bases at J, leaving 12 bases unmatched. The CDR3 extends over 18 amino acids. Germline V CDR1 and CDR2: LGHNA, YNFKEQ. The CDR3 nucleotides read TGTGCCAGCAGCCAAGATCATTCCCAGGGGGTGCTGAACTATGGCTACACCTTC. It yields the protein CASSQDHSQGVLNYGYTF.

This chain uses TRBV24-1 with TRBJ1-2, with TRBD1 identical over 9 bases. V was clipped by 5 bases and J by 6 bases; unmatched bases: 6. The germline gives CDR1 KGHDR, CDR2 SFDVKD. This CDR3 comprises 14 residues. The CDR3 spells CATSAGQGWDGYTF. The CDR3 DNA sequence: TGTGCCACCAGTGCCGGACAGGGGTGGGATGGCTACACCTTC.

The chain carries TRBV6-5 and TRBJ2-1; TRBD2 matches 11 bases. The CDR3 consists of 16 residues. CDR1 is MNHEY and CDR2 is SVGAGI in the germline V gene. Trimming at V came to 6 bases and at J to 8 bases, leaving 12 bases not matched to a gene. The CDR3 nucleotides read TGTGCCAGCAGCTTCGAGGGACTAGCGGACGGGGATGAGCAGTTCTTC. Its protein is CASSFEGLADGDEQFF.

This clonotype showed up just once. The chain employs TRBV25-1 and TRBJ1-1, with TRBD1 as a possible D gene (5 bases). From germline, CDR1 is MGHDK and CDR2 SYGVNS. This CDR3 comprises 15 residues. The ends were cut back, 5 bases at V and 5 bases at J, with 18 bases in the middle. CDR3 nucleotides: TGTGCCAGCAGTAGGAAATTGGTCGGGGGAACTGAAGCTTTCTTT. Protein product: CASSRKLVGGTEAFF.

This clonotype was seen once. This chain joins TRBV6-5 and TRBJ2-7; possible D gene TRBD2, 5 bases. There are 17 residues in the CDR3. The germline gives CDR1 MNHEY, CDR2 SVGAGI. V was clipped by 1 base and J by 2 bases, with 18 bases between them. The CDR3 spells CASSYLPNPGLPYEQYF. For the CDR3, the DNA is TGTGCCAGCAGTTACTTACCGAACCCCGGACTGCCCTACGAGCAGTACTTC.

This sequence joins TRBV5-1 and TRBJ2-4; D remains ambiguous. TRBJ2-7 explains the end of the DNA better; the J call may be wrong. The CDR3 is made up of 11 amino acids. Germline lookup yields CDR1 SGHRS and CDR2 YFSETQ. The CDR3 spells CASSLDLEQYF. The CDR3 bases are TGCGCCAGCAGCTTGGATCTCGAGCAGTACTTC.

The chain combines TRBV7-3 with TRBJ2-1; TRBD2 agrees at 8 bases. Germline CDR1 SGHTA, CDR2 FQGTGA. V was pared by 1 base and J by 8 bases, with 7 bases of the junction left unmatched. This CDR3 is 15 amino acids long. CDR3 residues: CASSLIREGGDEQFF. CDR3 coding DNA: TGTGCCAGCAGCTTAATCCGGGAGGGCGGGGATGAGCAGTTCTTC.

The chain links TRBV7-8 to TRBJ2-5, with D possibly matching TRBD1 (6 bases). There are 17 residues in the CDR3. From germline, CDR1 is SGHVS and CDR2 FQNEAQ. V was shortened by 1 base and J by 4 bases, with 19 bases between the two germline ends. The CDR3 is CASSLGGSTGMRETQYF. The CDR3 coding sequence is TGTGCCAGCAGCTTAGGGGGTAGTACAGGGATGAGAGAGACCCAGTACTTC.

This clonotype was observed a few times. The gene calls are TRBV4-2 and TRBJ2-7; D call uncertain. This CDR3 contains 16 residues. Trimming removed 0 bases from V and 2 bases from J, with 14 bases in between. CDR1 and CDR2 (germline): LGHNA, YNFKEQ. The CDR3 bases are TGTGCCAGCAGCCAAGATCGTATAGTAGGACCCTACGAGCAGTACTTC. Protein: CASSQDRIVGPYEQYF.

The rearrangement uses TRBV7-9 and TRBJ2-3, with no clear D. This CDR3 has 12 residues. V was cut by 5 bases and J by 2 bases, with 5 bases left in between. Germline V gives CDR1 SEHNR, CDR2 FQNEAQ (reference sequence). The CDR3 here is CASSEDTDTQYF. DNA for the CDR3: TGTGCCAGCAGCGAGGACACAGATACGCAGTATTTT.

This clonotype was seen many times. The chain uses TRBV5-1 and TRBJ2-1, with D perhaps TRBD1 (5 bases). This CDR3 contains 17 residues. V lost 4 bases and J lost 0, with 17 bases in between. CDR1 is SGHRS and CDR2 is YFSETQ in the germline V gene. CDR3 amino acids: CASSPFRTKSSYNEQFF. In DNA, the CDR3 is TGCGCCAGCAGCCCCTTTAGGACAAAGAGCTCCTACAATGAGCAGTTCTTC.

This sequence joins TRBV18 and TRBJ1-2, with a possible D match to TRBD1 (6 bases). The ends were cut back, 3 bases at V and 2 bases at J, with 7 bases in the middle. The CDR3 covers 13 residues. Germline V gene data show CDR1 as KGHSH and CDR2 as LQKENI. The CDR3 reads CASSPGHNYGYTF. CDR3 DNA sequence: TGTGCCAGCTCACCGGGACACAACTATGGCTACACCTTC.

This clonotype was detected only a few times. V is TRBV20-1 and J is TRBJ2-3; D is perhaps TRBD2 (6 bases). Germline values: CDR1 DFQATT, CDR2 SNEGSKA (reference sequence). CDR3 size: 16 residues. Trimming shortened V by 3 bases and J by 1 base, and 17 bases separated the two germline ends. The chain's CDR3 is CSASLGFGSGTDTQYF. The CDR3, as DNA: TGCAGTGCTAGCCTCGGTTTCGGGAGTGGCACAGATACGCAGTATTTT.

The chain carries TRBV6-1 and TRBJ2-4, with D possibly TRBD2 on 5 matching bases. The DNA end is more similar to TRBJ2-5, so the J call may be wrong. From germline, CDR1 is MNHNS and CDR2 SASEGT. The CDR3 consists of 13 residues. DNA for the CDR3: TGTGCCACGGAGGAGACGCCTTTAACGACCCAGTACTTC. Translating gives CATEETPLTTQYF.

CDR3 nucleotides: TGTGCCAGCAGTTACTCGTCACCCGGGGAGCTGTTTTTT. Residues: CASSYSSPGELFF. The gene calls are TRBV6-2 or TRBV6-3 and TRBJ2-2, with D unclear. CDR3 size: 13 residues. V lost 0 bases and J lost 6, with 5 bases in between. CDR1 is MNHEY, CDR2 SVGEGT, per germline.

There are a few counts of this clonotype. The chain has TRBV12-3 or TRBV12-4 and TRBJ2-2; D could derive from TRBD1 or TRBD2 (5 bases each). The CDR3 runs to 16 residues. With 5 bases removed from V and 4 bases from J, the gap between germline ends came to 17 bases. The CDR3 region is CASSPRTRGATGELFF. The DNA of the CDR3 is TGTGCCAGCAGTCCCCGGACTCGGGGCGCCACCGGGGAGCTGTTTTTT.

This clonotype was detected many times. The chain recombines TRBV29-1 with TRBJ2-5, with 9 bases that match TRBD1. CDR3 length: 14 amino acids. Germline V gene sequence: CDR1 SQVTM, CDR2 ANQGSEA. V lost 6 bases, J lost 1 base, and 6 bases stayed unmatched. The CDR3 region is CSVDRGPFQETQYF. The CDR3 region has the DNA TGCAGCGTGGACAGGGGACCCTTCCAAGAGACCCAGTACTTC.